Shown below are 18 T cell receptor beta chains from a single sample sequenced in a study of control samples from healthy donors and cancer patients. Assay: immunoSEQ multiplex PCR; the TCRdb copy retains only in-frame clones and omits some. The table lists fewer than 200,000 clones, 90% to 95% of them singletons. Sequenced sample: blood. Source of these receptors: a young man in good health.

This chain joins TRBV5-1 and TRBJ1-2; a weak D match, TRBD1 (5 bases). With 2 bases removed from V and 2 bases from J, the gap between germline ends came to 13 bases. The CDR3 has 15 amino acids. Per germline, CDR1 SGHRS and CDR2 YFSETQ. The CDR3 here is CASSFFGAGNYGYTF. The CDR3 DNA follows: TGCGCCAGCAGCTTTTTTGGTGCAGGGAACTATGGCTACACCTTC.

The rearrangement joins TRBV18 to TRBJ1-5; TRBD1 agrees at 9 bases. Per the germline V gene, CDR1 is KGHSH and CDR2 is LQKENI. Trimming at V came to 3 bases and at J to 4 bases, leaving 4 bases not matched to a gene. The CDR3 contains 15 residues. DNA for the CDR3: TGTGCCAGCTCACCTGGGACAGGGTTTAATCAGCCCCAGCATTTT. Its translation: CASSPGTGFNQPQHF.

This clone was counted between two and nine times. Since the CDR3 does not end with the conserved phenylalanine or tryptophan, this likely comes from a read error. The DNA is omitted, as the CDR3 cannot be located on it reliably, and the CDR3 follows TCRdb's listing. The genes are TRBV24-1 and TRBJ1-5; TRBD1, the D gene given by the table, was not confirmed from the DNA. The CDR3 spans 9 residues, counting both ends. CDR1 is KGHDR and CDR2 is SFDVKD in the germline V gene. The CDR3 is CATPGNPQE.

V and J are TRBV7-3 and TRBJ2-1; D is tentatively TRBD1 or TRBD2 (6 bases each). Germline lookup yields CDR1 SGHTA and CDR2 FQGTGA. V was shortened by 0 bases and J by 4 bases, with 16 bases between the two germline ends. The CDR3 contains 17 residues. CDR3 sequence: CASSLTRPGGPYNEQFF. The CDR3 region has the DNA TGTGCCAGCAGCTTAACGAGGCCCGGGGGCCCATACAATGAGCAGTTCTTC.

The chain carries TRBV20-1 and TRBJ1-2; no firm D call. Germline CDR1 DFQATT, CDR2 SNEGSKA (reference sequence). V was pared by 3 bases and J by 5 bases, with 10 bases between. This CDR3 spans 12 amino acids. The CDR3 is CSASGWQYGYTF. The CDR3 DNA follows: TGCAGTGCTAGTGGGTGGCAGTATGGCTACACCTTC.

The chain links TRBV7-9 to TRBJ1-3; 7 bases are a match to TRBD1. The CDR3 loop spans 17 amino acids. J was trimmed by 0 bases and V by 5 bases; bases with no gene match: 10. Germline lookup yields CDR1 SEHNR and CDR2 FQNEAQ (reference sequence). CDR3 sequence reads: CASSPVTGTSSGNTIYF. The CDR3 DNA reads as TGTGCCAGCAGCCCGGTGACAGGGACAAGCTCTGGAAACACCATATATTTT. The variable domain in full, with the rest retrieved from reference TRBV7-9 and TRBJ1-3, is DTGVSQNPRHKITKRGQNVTFRCDPISEHNRLYWYRQTLGQGPEFLTYFQNEAQLEKSRLLSDRFSAERPKGSFSTLEIQRTEQGDSAMYLCASSPVTGTSSGNTIYFGEGSWLTVV.

CDR3 sequence reads: CASSFETDTQYF. In DNA form, the CDR3 reads TGCGCCAGCAGCTTTGAGACAGATACGCAGTATTTT. The chain has TRBV5-1 and TRBJ2-3; no definite D call. Germline values: CDR1 SGHRS, CDR2 YFSETQ. The CDR3 has 12 amino acids. The V and J ends lost 2 bases and 3 bases respectively, with 4 bases between them.

This rearrangement joins TRBV7-9 to TRBJ1-1; D is unclear. The CDR3 contains 15 residues. V dropped 1 base and J dropped 3 bases, with 12 bases sitting between them. CDR1 is SEHNR and CDR2 is FQNEAQ in the germline V gene (reference sequence). The CDR3 sequence: CASSLVIRLDTEAFF. In nucleotides, the CDR3 is TGTGCCAGCAGCTTAGTGATAAGGTTGGACACTGAAGCTTTCTTT.

V gene TRBV3-1 (or the pseudogene TRBV3-2) combines with J gene TRBJ2-1, with 13 bases aligning to TRBD2. The CDR3 loop spans 14 amino acids. V was clipped by 5 bases and J by 9 bases; unmatched bases: 4. Germline assignment: CDR1 LGHDT and CDR2 YNNKEL (reference sequence). The CDR3 nucleotides are TGTGCCAGCAGCTCGGGACTAGCGGGGTTTGAGCAGTTCTTC. Its translation: CASSSGLAGFEQFF.

The chain combines TRBV2 with TRBJ1-6; D is uncertain. Trimming took off 8 bases at V and 7 bases at J, with 15 bases between the two ends. CDR3 length equals 14 residues. Germline CDR1 and CDR2: SNHLY and FYNNEI. This chain's CDR3 is CASEVELGNSPLHF. The CDR3 region has the DNA TGTGCCAGCGAGGTGGAACTTGGGAATTCACCCCTCCACTTT.

The gene calls are TRBV7-9 and TRBJ1-1, with D perhaps TRBD1 (5 bases). Trimming took off 0 bases at V and 1 base at J, with 6 bases between the two ends. The length of the CDR3 is 14 residues. Germline V gives CDR1 SEHNR, CDR2 FQNEAQ (reference sequence). In DNA form, the CDR3 reads TGTGCCAGCAGCTTAGCGCAGGGGAACACTGAAGCTTTCTTT. This translates into CASSLAQGNTEAFF.

This chain uses TRBV4-1 with TRBJ2-7; TRBD1 agrees at 9 bases. The V and J ends lost 4 bases and 5 bases, in that order; junction bases with no gene match: 6. The CDR3 is 14 residues long. Per germline, CDR1 MGHRA and CDR2 YSYEKL. In nucleotides, the CDR3 is TGCGCCAGCAGCCCTGGACAGGGGTTCAACGAGCAGTACTTC. Its translation is CASSPGQGFNEQYF.

V and J are TRBV21-1 and TRBJ2-7; TRBD2 is the table's D call and was not checked against the DNA. TRBV21-1 is given as a pseudogene. This CDR3 is 15 amino acids long. The CDR3 region is CASSKGGEGLYEQYF. CDR3 DNA sequence: TGTGCCAGCAGCAAAGGGGGGGAAGGCCTCTACGAGCAGTACTTC.

The V call is TRBV3-1 (or the pseudogene TRBV3-2), the J call TRBJ2-5, with 12 positions matching TRBD2. CDR1 and CDR2 (germline): LGHDT, YNNKEL (reference sequence). The CDR3 covers 16 residues. With 5 bases clipped from V and 4 bases from J, the junction kept 8 bases outside the gene matches. The CDR3 loop reads CASSSGLAGTPETQYF. The CDR3 nucleotides read TGTGCCAGCAGCTCCGGACTAGCGGGGACCCCAGAGACCCAGTACTTC.

This clone was seen just once. The chain carries TRBV6-1 and TRBJ1-6; 7 nucleotides line up with TRBD1. The germline gives CDR1 MNHNS, CDR2 SASEGT. V lost 4 bases, J lost 7 bases, and 13 bases stayed unmatched. The length of the CDR3 is 17 residues. The CDR3 spells CASSVMGDSWGNSPLHF. The CDR3 DNA follows: TGTGCCAGCAGTGTCATGGGGGACAGTTGGGGGAATTCACCCCTCCACTTT.

The V call is TRBV4-1, the J call TRBJ2-7; 10 bases line up with TRBD1. With 3 bases clipped from V and 4 bases from J, the junction kept 6 bases outside the gene matches. This CDR3 has 15 residues. The germline gives CDR1 MGHRA, CDR2 YSYEKL. The CDR3, as DNA: TGCGCCAGCAGCCAGAGGACAGGGGGAATATACGAGCAGTACTTC. Amino acids: CASSQRTGGIYEQYF.

The V and J genes are TRBV14 and TRBJ1-2, with D uncertain. The germline CDR1 and CDR2 sequences are SGHDN and FVKESK. This CDR3 contains 14 residues. V lost 0 bases to trimming and J lost 1 base, with 6 bases between them. The CDR3, as DNA: TGTGCCAGCAGCCAAGATGCATATAACTATGGCTACACCTTC. Protein product: CASSQDAYNYGYTF.

The rearrangement joins TRBV15 to TRBJ1-2, with a possible D match to TRBD1 (5 bases). CDR3 length: 15 residues. CDR1 and CDR2 (germline): LNHNV, YYDKDF (reference sequence). V lost 1 base and J lost 8, with 17 bases in between. CDR3 in DNA: TGTGCCACCAGCAGAGTCGGGACGAATGAAGGCGGCTACACCTTC. Its translation: CATSRVGTNEGGYTF.